Listed here are 27 T cell receptor beta chains from one sample, sequenced in a study of blood T cell repertoires in COVID-19. TCRdb's table, derived via immunoSEQ multiplex PCR, lists solely in-frame clones and lacks some. The sample has roughly 120,000 clones; approximately 87% are singletons. Sequencing was done on a sample of peripheral blood. Source of these receptors: a man aged 70-80 years who had recovered from COVID-19.

The chain joins TRBV19 to TRBJ2-1, with TRBD2 matching 8 bases. Germline assignment: CDR1 LNHDA and CDR2 SQIVND (reference sequence). J was trimmed by 0 bases and V by 5 bases; bases with no gene match: 6. The CDR3 loop spans 16 amino acids. The DNA of the CDR3 is TGTGCCAGTAGTTCTATAGCGGGAAGCTCCTACAATGAGCAGTTCTTC. It translates to CASSSIAGSSYNEQFF.

The chain has TRBV6-6 and TRBJ2-1; D gene unclear. This CDR3 region has 10 residues. Germline V CDR1 and CDR2: MNHNY, SVGAGI (reference sequence). The V end was cut by 8 bases, the J end by 9 bases, with 8 bases between. DNA of the CDR3: TGTGCCAGCGGTTCGGGTGAGCAGTTCTTC. It encodes CASGSGEQFF.

V and J are TRBV5-1 and TRBJ1-2; no clear D. Between the trimmed V and J ends, which lost 3 bases and 0 bases, there was a span of 6 bases. This CDR3 contains 13 residues. Per the germline V gene, CDR1 is SGHRS and CDR2 is YFSETQ. DNA of the CDR3: TGCGCCAGCAGCTCCGGGGCTAACTATGGCTACACCTTC. Its protein is CASSSGANYGYTF.

This clone was picked up one time. The rearrangement uses TRBV28 and TRBJ2-7; 8 bases fit TRBD1. This CDR3 region has 13 residues. V was pared by 8 bases and J by 7 bases, with 10 bases of the junction left unmatched. Germline V gene sequence: CDR1 MDHEN, CDR2 SYDVKM. The CDR3 nucleotides read TGTGCCAGCGTTCGGGACAGGACCTCGGAGCAGTACTTC. This gives the protein CASVRDRTSEQYF.

The chain uses TRBV29-1 and TRBJ1-3; unclear D gene. CDR3 size: 15 residues. From germline, CDR1 is SQVTM and CDR2 ANQGSEA. The germline V and J ends were trimmed by 1 base and 4 bases, with 14 bases remaining between them. The CDR3 here is CSVEGYGNGGNTIYF. CDR3 in DNA: TGCAGCGTTGAAGGGTACGGGAATGGCGGAAACACCATATATTTT.

CDR3 region: CASSRLTAYEQYF. The DNA of the CDR3 is TGTGCCAGCAGCCGCCTCACGGCCTACGAGCAGTACTTC. The chain recombines TRBV14 with TRBJ2-7; D remains unclear. V lost 4 bases to trimming and J lost 2 bases, with 9 bases between them. Germline assignment: CDR1 SGHDN and CDR2 FVKESK. This CDR3 is 13 amino acids long.

V is TRBV29-1 and J is TRBJ2-7, with D perhaps matching TRBD1 (6 bases). Trimming shortened V by 0 bases and J by 6 bases, and 18 bases separated the two germline ends. The CDR3 spans 15 residues. Germline CDR1 is SQVTM and CDR2 is ANQGSEA. The CDR3: CSVEDSWQGSSEQYF. In nucleotides, the CDR3 is TGCAGCGTTGAAGATTCATGGCAGGGGTCGTCCGAGCAGTACTTC.

The chain uses TRBV4-3 and TRBJ1-3; TRBD1 matches at 8 bases. Unmatched junction bases numbered 2, after V lost 4 bases and J lost 0 bases. CDR1 is LGHNA and CDR2 is YSLEER in the germline V gene. The CDR3 is made up of 15 amino acids. The CDR3: CASSLTGGSGNTIYF. CDR3 nucleotides: TGCGCCAGCAGCCTTACAGGGGGCTCTGGAAACACCATATATTTT.

This rearrangement joins TRBV7-2 to TRBJ2-5; 7 bases line up with TRBD2. Per germline, CDR1 SGHTA and CDR2 FQGNSA. Trimming at V came to 5 bases and at J to 2 bases, leaving 5 bases not matched to a gene. The CDR3 runs 14 residues. The CDR3 DNA sequence: TGTGCCAGCAGCCGCAGCGGGGATCAAGAGACCCAGTACTTC. This encodes CASSRSGDQETQYF.

The gene calls are TRBV10-1 and TRBJ2-7; D perhaps matches TRBD1 (5 bases). The germline V gene has CDR1 WNHNN and CDR2 SYGVQD (reference sequence). Deletions cut 10 bases from V and 5 bases from J, with 18 bases between. The CDR3 totals 13 residues. The CDR3 coding sequence is TGCGCCACCACAGGTACGGGTAAGCACGAGCAGTACTTC. It translates to CATTGTGKHEQYF.

This clone has a handful of counts. The rearrangement joins TRBV4-1 to TRBJ2-3; possible D gene TRBD2, 5 bases. This CDR3 has 17 residues. Germline V lookup: CDR1 MGHRA, CDR2 YSYEKL. Trimming left V 0 bases short and J 0 bases short, with 13 bases between. CDR3 sequence (DNA): TGCGCCAGCAGCCAAGAATCAGAGGGCGGTAGCACAGATACGCAGTATTTT. Translating it yields CASSQESEGGSTDTQYF.

CDR3 loop: CAIQPLEPDRDQPQHF. CDR3 nucleotides: TGTGCCATCCAACCTTTAGAGCCCGACAGGGATCAGCCCCAGCATTTT. The chain is built from TRBV28 and TRBJ1-5; 7 nucleotides match TRBD1. CDR3 length: 16 amino acids. Germline CDR1 MDHEN, CDR2 SYDVKM. V was clipped by 10 bases and J by 5 bases; unmatched bases: 17. The whole variable domain, filled in from reference TRBV28 and TRBJ1-5, reads DVKVTQSSRYLVKRTGEKVFLECVQDMDHENMFWYRQDPGLGLRLIYFSYDVKMKEKGDIPEGYSVSREKKERFSLILESASTNQTSMYLCAIQPLEPDRDQPQHFGDGTRLSIL.

The V gene is TRBV2, the J gene TRBJ1-3, with unresolved D. Germline V gene data show CDR1 as SNHLY and CDR2 as FYNNEI. The CDR3 runs to 15 residues. Trimming shortened V by 5 bases and J by 0 bases, and 11 bases separated the two germline ends. CDR3 loop: CASSSPRGSGNTIYF. CDR3 DNA: TGTGCCAGCAGTTCCCCAAGAGGCTCTGGAAACACCATATATTTT.

This clone was observed once. J is TRBJ2-1 and V is TRBV29-1, with D unclear. Germline V gene data show CDR1 as SQVTM and CDR2 as ANQGSEA. V gave up 4 bases and J gave up 6 bases, with 10 bases separating them. This CDR3 comprises 12 residues. The CDR3, as DNA: TGCAGCGTTGTACACGCTGCCAATGAGCAGTTCTTC. It yields the protein CSVVHAANEQFF.

The chain combines TRBV2 with TRBJ2-2; the D gene is possibly TRBD2 (6 bases). Germline CDR1 and CDR2: SNHLY and FYNNEI. V dropped 11 bases and J dropped 4 bases, with 14 bases sitting between them. The CDR3 is 13 residues long. CDR3 nucleotides: TGTGCCGGGGGGAGAGAGACCACCGGGGAGCTGTTTTTT. Amino acid sequence: CAGGRETTGELFF.

V is TRBV5-6 and J is TRBJ2-2, with 10 bases lining up with TRBD1. The CDR3 runs to 19 residues. V trimming: 6 bases; J trimming: 1 base; junction bases outside the gene matches: 15. Germline V gene lookup returns CDR1 SGHDT and CDR2 YYEEEE. CDR3 DNA sequence: TGTGCCAGCACCCGGGGGACAGGGGAATCCCCGAAGAACACCGGGGAGCTGTTTTTT. This gives the protein CASTRGTGESPKNTGELFF.

This chain connects TRBV18 to TRBJ2-7; TRBD2 agrees at 16 bases. With V trimmed by 3 bases and J by 6 bases, 8 bases remained unmatched. Germline CDR1 and CDR2: KGHSH and LQKENI. This CDR3 comprises 17 residues. CDR3 DNA sequence: TGTGCCAGCTCACCGTCCGGGACTAGCGGGAGGGAAGGCGAGCAGTACTTC. Translated, it gives CASSPSGTSGREGEQYF.

The rearrangement links TRBV4-3 to TRBJ2-1; D possibly corresponds to TRBD2 (6 bases). V was clipped by 3 bases and J by 8 bases, with 14 bases between them. Germline lookup yields CDR1 LGHNA and CDR2 YSLEER. The CDR3 contains 14 residues. The CDR3, as DNA: TGCGCCAGCAGCCACTACCGGGACTTTGATGAGCAGTTCTTC. Its translation is CASSHYRDFDEQFF.

The chain links TRBV29-1 to TRBJ1-2; D might be TRBD1 (6 bases). Trimming removed 4 bases from V and 5 bases from J, with 17 bases in between. Germline V gene lookup returns CDR1 SQVTM and CDR2 ANQGSEA. CDR3 size: 14 residues. The CDR3 bases are TGCAGCGTTGTCCGAGGGGGGGCGGGTTATGGCTACACCTTC. Encoded protein: CSVVRGGAGYGYTF.

Turning to this clone: Other DNA sequences in the same sample also yield this CDR3. The chain has TRBV6-5 and TRBJ2-7, with 8 positions matching TRBD1. V was clipped by 5 bases and J by 6 bases; unmatched bases: 6. Germline CDR1 is MNHEY and CDR2 is SVGAGI. This CDR3 has 13 residues. The CDR3 DNA reads TGTGCCAGCAGTCCCGGGACAGGCGGCGAGCAGTACTTC. This encodes CASSPGTGGEQYF.

CDR3 sequence reads: CASSPSKVEEKLFF. DNA of the CDR3: TGTGCCAGCAGCCCATCTAAAGTGGAGGAAAAACTGTTTTTT. The V and J genes are TRBV14 and TRBJ1-4; D gene unclear. This CDR3 has 14 amino acids. Trimming left V 4 bases short and J 8 bases short, with 14 bases between. Germline CDR1 reads SGHDN; CDR2 reads FVKESK.

This clone showed up just once. V gene TRBV9 combines with J gene TRBJ2-2, with 14 bases aligning to TRBD2. Germline V CDR1 and CDR2: SGDLS, YYNGEE. CDR3 size: 17 residues. Trimming removed 1 base from V and 6 bases from J; junction bases left unmatched: 5. The CDR3 sequence: CASSVRGTSGSPGELFF. For the CDR3, the DNA is TGTGCCAGCAGCGTACGTGGGACTAGCGGGAGCCCCGGGGAGCTGTTTTTT.

The rearrangement links TRBV2 to TRBJ2-3, with 8 positions matching TRBD2. Per germline, CDR1 SNHLY and CDR2 FYNNEI. J was trimmed by 5 bases and V by 3 bases; bases with no gene match: 13. The CDR3 is 17 amino acids. The CDR3 here is CASSDGAGGTFLDTQYF. CDR3 nucleotide sequence: TGTGCCAGCAGTGATGGGGCGGGGGGCACGTTTTTAGATACGCAGTATTTT.

This clone was counted a single time. The V and J genes are TRBV3-1 (or the pseudogene TRBV3-2) and TRBJ2-3; D unclear. The CDR3 loop spans 14 amino acids. The ends were cut back, 4 bases at V and 7 bases at J, with 15 bases in the middle. Per germline, CDR1 LGHDT and CDR2 YNNKEL (reference sequence). Here the CDR3 DNA reads TGTGCCAGCAGCCTGCCCTCTAGATCCCATACGCAGTATTTT. It translates to CASSLPSRSHTQYF.

The chain employs TRBV27 and TRBJ1-2; D uncertain. V was cut by 5 bases and J by 0 bases, with 7 bases left in between. Per germline, CDR1 MNHEY and CDR2 SMNVEV (reference sequence). This CDR3 is 13 amino acids long. The CDR3 nucleotides read TGTGCCAGCAGTATTCATCCTAACTATGGCTACACCTTC. Amino acids: CASSIHPNYGYTF.

The chain joins TRBV5-4 to TRBJ2-3; 7 bases line up with TRBD2. The CDR3 is 16 amino acids. Germline assignment: CDR1 SGHNT and CDR2 YYREEE (reference sequence). V was clipped by 1 base and J by 0 bases; unmatched bases: 5. CDR3 sequence reads: CASSLTSGTSTDTQYF. In DNA form, the CDR3 reads TGTGCCAGCAGCTTGACAAGCGGGACTAGCACAGATACGCAGTATTTT.

The genes are TRBV30 and TRBJ2-7; D not certain. Germline CDR1 and CDR2: GTSNPN and SVGIG (reference sequence). V was pared by 3 bases and J by 6 bases, with 12 bases between. The CDR3 sequence is 12 residues long. CDR3 DNA sequence: TGTGCCTGGAGGGGCCGGATTCTCGAGCAGTACTTC. It yields the protein CAWRGRILEQYF.